This is a list of T cell receptor beta chains from one sample in a study of T cells in narcolepsy. Assay used: immunoSEQ multiplex PCR; TCRdb lists only in-frame clones, some missing. The table records just over 20,000 clones, just over 90% of them present only once. Sequencing was performed on CD45RA- memory CD4+ T cells from PBMCs. These receptor sequences come from a human donor with narcolepsy. Each CDR3 is given with its conserved first and last residue. A D gene is named only where the DNA matches it firmly. Clone size is shown for a subset of rows, as once, few, many or a class of expanded clone.

V gene: TRBV9; clone size: NA; J gene: TRBJ2-5; D gene: TRBD2; CDR3 protein: CASSQGTSGPGTQYF; CDR3 DNA: TGTGCCAGCAGCCAAGGGACTAGCGGTCCGGGGACCCAGTACTTC
V gene: TRBV18; clone size: NA; J gene: TRBJ1-3; D gene: NA; CDR3 protein: CASSLDQGVPGNTIYF; CDR3 DNA: TGTGCCAGCTCACTAGATCAGGGAGTCCCTGGAAACACCATATATTTT
V gene: TRBV9; clone size: NA; J gene: TRBJ2-2; D gene: NA; CDR3 protein: CASSVRGGTGELFF; CDR3 DNA: TGTGCCAGCAGCGTCCGTGGCGGCACCGGGGAGCTGTTTTTT
V gene: TRBV5-6; clone size: NA; J gene: TRBJ1-5; D gene: NA; CDR3 protein: CASSLGTGYSNQPQHF; CDR3 DNA: TGTGCCAGCAGCTTGGGGACGGGTTATAGCAATCAGCCCCAGCATTTT
V gene: TRBV9; clone size: NA; J gene: TRBJ2-5; D gene: TRBD2; CDR3 protein: CASSVLAGVPLGETQYF; CDR3 DNA: TGTGCCAGCAGTGTACTAGCGGGAGTGCCCCTAGGAGAGACCCAGTACTTC
V gene: TRBV7-2; clone size: NA; J gene: TRBJ1-1; D gene: NA; CDR3 protein: CASSLVWNTEAFF; CDR3 DNA: TGTGCCAGCAGCTTAGTTTGGAACACTGAAGCTTTCTTT
V gene: TRBV11-2; clone size: NA; J gene: TRBJ1-2; D gene: TRBD1; CDR3 protein: CASSSPRQGVGYTF; CDR3 DNA: TGTGCCAGCAGCTCCCCACGGCAGGGGGTAGGCTACACCTTC
V gene: TRBV19; clone size: once; J gene: TRBJ2-7; D gene: TRBD2; CDR3 protein: CASSIESGRASYEQYF; CDR3 DNA: TGTGCCAGTAGTATAGAAAGCGGGAGGGCCTCCTACGAGCAGTACTTC
V gene: TRBV25-1; clone size: NA; J gene: TRBJ1-2; D gene: NA; CDR3 protein: CASSVTAGAPNYGYTF; CDR3 DNA: TGTGCCAGCAGTGTAACCGCAGGGGCCCCTAACTATGGCTACACCTTC
V gene: TRBV2; clone size: NA; J gene: TRBJ1-5; D gene: NA; CDR3 protein: CASSGDHDQPQHF; CDR3 DNA: TGTGCCAGCAGCGGGGACCATGATCAGCCCCAGCATTTT
V gene: TRBV4-1; clone size: NA; J gene: TRBJ2-3; D gene: TRBD2; CDR3 protein: CASSQDFTSGSTDTQYF; CDR3 DNA: TGCGCCAGCAGCCAAGACTTCACTAGCGGGAGCACAGATACGCAGTATTTT
V gene: TRBV30; clone size: NA; J gene: TRBJ2-1; D gene: NA; CDR3 protein: CAWRAGTYNEQFF; CDR3 DNA: TGTGCCTGGAGAGCCGGGACTTACAATGAGCAGTTCTTC
V gene: TRBV4-1; clone size: NA; J gene: TRBJ2-1; D gene: NA; CDR3 protein: CASSQEVVGGVSSYNEQFF; CDR3 DNA: TGCGCCAGCAGCCAAGAAGTTGTCGGCGGGGTGAGCTCCTACAATGAGCAGTTCTTC
V gene: TRBV30; clone size: NA; J gene: TRBJ2-2; D gene: NA; CDR3 protein: CAWSVRGFGTGELFF; CDR3 DNA: TGTGCCTGGAGTGTACGGGGGTTCGGCACCGGGGAGCTGTTTTTT
V gene: TRBV7-3; clone size: NA; J gene: TRBJ2-3; D gene: NA; CDR3 protein: CASSPRTVEDTQYF; CDR3 DNA: TGTGCCAGCAGCCCCCGGACGGTAGAAGATACGCAGTATTTT
V gene: TRBV4-3; clone size: NA; J gene: TRBJ2-1; D gene: TRBD2; CDR3 protein: CASSQGIAGGHYNEQFF; CDR3 DNA: TGCGCCAGCAGCCAAGGGATAGCGGGAGGGCATTACAATGAGCAGTTCTTC
V gene: TRBV2; clone size: NA; J gene: TRBJ2-1; D gene: NA; CDR3 protein: CASLPGSSYNEQFF; CDR3 DNA: TGTGCCAGCCTCCCAGGGAGCTCCTACAATGAGCAGTTCTTC
V gene: TRBV2; clone size: NA; J gene: TRBJ1-1; D gene: TRBD1; CDR3 protein: CASSEEGATEAFF; CDR3 DNA: TGTGCCAGCAGTGAAGAGGGGGCGACTGAAGCTTTCTTT
V gene: TRBV6-5; clone size: NA; J gene: TRBJ2-1; D gene: TRBD2; CDR3 protein: CASRLAGAYNEQFF; CDR3 DNA: TGTGCCAGCAGACTAGCGGGAGCCTACAATGAGCAGTTCTTC
V gene: TRBV2; clone size: NA; J gene: TRBJ2-6; D gene: TRBD1; CDR3 protein: CATGQGRLTGANVLTF; CDR3 DNA: TGTGCCACGGGACAGGGGCGTCTTACTGGGGCCAACGTCCTGACTTTC
V gene: TRBV7-9; clone size: NA; J gene: TRBJ1-2; D gene: NA; CDR3 protein: CASSAPLIGDGYGYTF; CDR3 DNA: TGTGCCAGCAGCGCTCCACTCATCGGTGACGGATATGGCTACACCTTC
V gene: TRBV7-8; clone size: NA; J gene: TRBJ2-2; D gene: TRBD1; CDR3 protein: CASSGWTGVRPGELFF; CDR3 DNA: TGTGCCAGCAGCGGATGGACAGGGGTCCGACCCGGGGAGCTGTTTTTT
V gene: TRBV5-6; clone size: NA; J gene: TRBJ2-5; D gene: NA; CDR3 protein: CASSLWQGMVETQYF; CDR3 DNA: TGTGCCAGCAGCTTGTGGCAGGGAATGGTGGAGACCCAGTACTTC
V gene: TRBV6-1; clone size: once; J gene: TRBJ2-7; D gene: TRBD1; CDR3 protein: CASSEYGTGGSYEQYF; CDR3 DNA: TGTGCCAGCAGTGAATATGGTACAGGGGGCTCTTACGAGCAGTACTTC
V gene: TRBV28; clone size: few; J gene: TRBJ1-5; D gene: NA; CDR3 protein: CASSLGAGGGSNQPQHF; CDR3 DNA: TGTGCCAGCAGTTTGGGGGCCGGCGGAGGTAGCAATCAGCCCCAGCATTTT
V gene: TRBV29-1; clone size: NA; J gene: TRBJ2-7; D gene: TRBD1; CDR3 protein: CSAEYRGSLLREQYF; CDR3 DNA: TGCAGCGCCGAATACAGGGGAAGCCTACTACGGGAGCAGTACTTC
V gene: TRBV28; clone size: NA; J gene: TRBJ2-1; D gene: TRBD2; CDR3 protein: CASSATLAGYNEQFF; CDR3 DNA: TGTGCCAGCAGTGCCACCCTAGCGGGCTACAATGAGCAGTTCTTC
V gene: TRBV5-1; clone size: once; J gene: TRBJ1-1; D gene: NA; CDR3 protein: CASSLITYGDTEAFF; CDR3 DNA: TGCGCCAGCAGCTTAATTACATACGGGGACACTGAAGCTTTCTTT
V gene: TRBV16; clone size: NA; J gene: TRBJ2-7; D gene: TRBD1; CDR3 protein: CASSPDRGADSYEQYF; CDR3 DNA: TGTGCCAGCAGCCCGGACAGGGGGGCAGACTCCTACGAGCAGTACTTC
V gene: TRBV7-9; clone size: NA; J gene: TRBJ1-1; D gene: NA; CDR3 protein: CASSLVPGLTRSNTEAFF; CDR3 DNA: TGTGCCAGCAGCTTAGTGCCGGGACTAACTAGGTCGAACACTGAAGCTTTCTTT
V gene: TRBV6-5; clone size: few; J gene: TRBJ2-7; D gene: NA; CDR3 protein: CASSFVGARTHEQYF; CDR3 DNA: TGTGCCAGCAGTTTCGTCGGGGCGAGAACCCACGAGCAGTACTTC
V gene: TRBV11-2; clone size: NA; J gene: TRBJ2-2; D gene: TRBD2; CDR3 protein: CASSISGKNTGELFF; CDR3 DNA: TGTGCCAGCAGCATTAGCGGGAAGAACACCGGGGAGCTGTTTTTT
V gene: TRBV27; clone size: NA; J gene: TRBJ2-1; D gene: NA; CDR3 protein: CASSSLGGAEQFF; CDR3 DNA: TGTGCCAGCAGTTCACTTGGGGGGGCTGAGCAGTTCTTC
V gene: TRBV18; clone size: NA; J gene: TRBJ2-3; D gene: TRBD1; CDR3 protein: CASSLRQGPQYF; CDR3 DNA: TGTGCCAGCTCCCTTCGACAGGGCCCGCAGTATTTT
V gene: TRBV19; clone size: NA; J gene: TRBJ1-5; D gene: TRBD1; CDR3 protein: CASRDPTGVDQPQHF; CDR3 DNA: TGTGCCAGTAGAGACCCGACAGGGGTTGATCAGCCCCAGCATTTT
V gene: TRBV27; clone size: once; J gene: TRBJ2-2; D gene: TRBD2; CDR3 protein: CASATSGPRVGELFF; CDR3 DNA: TGTGCCAGCGCTACTAGCGGGCCTCGGGTCGGGGAGCTGTTTTTT
V gene: TRBV28; clone size: NA; J gene: TRBJ1-2; D gene: TRBD1; CDR3 protein: CASSYGQGPYGYTF; CDR3 DNA: TGTGCCAGCAGTTACGGACAGGGCCCCTATGGCTACACCTTC
V gene: TRBV5-6; clone size: NA; J gene: TRBJ1-1; D gene: NA; CDR3 protein: CASSLAIGDTEAFF; CDR3 DNA: TGTGCCAGCAGCTTGGCCATAGGGGACACTGAAGCCTTCTTT
V gene: TRBV27; clone size: NA; J gene: TRBJ2-1; D gene: NA; CDR3 protein: CASSPQSLGQLKGSYNEQFF; CDR3 DNA: TGTGCCAGCAGTCCCCAGTCTTTGGGGCAACTGAAAGGGTCCTACAATGAGCAGTTCTTC
V gene: TRBV19; clone size: NA; J gene: TRBJ2-2; D gene: TRBD2; CDR3 protein: CASSIPGTSGRRTGELFF; CDR3 DNA: TGTGCCAGTAGTATTCCGGGGACTAGCGGGAGACGCACCGGGGAGCTGTTTTTT
V gene: TRBV4-2; clone size: NA; J gene: TRBJ2-2; D gene: NA; CDR3 protein: CASSHLGEAINTGELFF; CDR3 DNA: TGTGCCAGCAGCCACCTCGGAGAGGCAATTAACACCGGGGAGCTGTTTTTT
V gene: TRBV28; clone size: NA; J gene: TRBJ1-2; D gene: NA; CDR3 protein: CASNVYGPTNYGYTF; CDR3 DNA: TGTGCCAGCAACGTATACGGGCCCACTAACTATGGCTACACCTTC
V gene: TRBV7-9; clone size: NA; J gene: TRBJ2-3; D gene: TRBD1; CDR3 protein: CATEGALTDTQYF; CDR3 DNA: TGTGCCACCGAGGGGGCCCTAACGGATACGCAGTATTTT
V gene: TRBV29-1; clone size: NA; J gene: TRBJ1-2; D gene: TRBD1; CDR3 protein: CSGGRDSYGYTF; CDR3 DNA: TGCAGCGGGGGACGGGACAGCTATGGCTACACCTTC
V gene: TRBV2; clone size: NA; J gene: TRBJ2-6; D gene: TRBD2; CDR3 protein: CASSGLAGGSGANVLTF; CDR3 DNA: TGTGCCAGCAGTGGACTAGCGGGAGGGTCTGGGGCCAACGTCCTGACTTTC
V gene: TRBV7-9; clone size: NA; J gene: TRBJ1-1; D gene: NA; CDR3 protein: CASSPTGRGGDTEAFF; CDR3 DNA: TGTGCCAGCAGCCCGACGGGTCGGGGGGGCGACACTGAAGCTTTCTTT
V gene: TRBV18; clone size: NA; J gene: TRBJ2-7; D gene: TRBD1; CDR3 protein: CASSEGQGSEQYF; CDR3 DNA: TGTGCCAGCTCGGAGGGACAGGGGAGCGAGCAGTACTTC
V gene: TRBV7-9; clone size: NA; J gene: TRBJ2-2; D gene: NA; CDR3 protein: CASSFPWGEPTPSGELFF; CDR3 DNA: TGTGCCAGCAGCTTTCCTTGGGGTGAACCCACCCCGAGCGGGGAGCTGTTTTTT
V gene: TRBV19; clone size: NA; J gene: TRBJ2-3; D gene: TRBD1; CDR3 protein: CASRSGTGAFITDTQYF; CDR3 DNA: TGTGCCAGTAGGTCGGGGACAGGGGCCTTCATCACAGATACGCAGTATTTT
V gene: TRBV27; clone size: NA; J gene: TRBJ2-3; D gene: NA; CDR3 protein: CASSHRFSGTTSTDTQYF; CDR3 DNA: TGTGCCAGCAGTCATCGATTTTCCGGGACAACTAGCACAGATACGCAGTATTTT
V gene: TRBV6-5; clone size: NA; J gene: TRBJ1-2; D gene: NA; CDR3 protein: CASSFRPQLYGYTF; CDR3 DNA: TGTGCCAGCAGTTTTCGACCTCAACTGTATGGCTACACCTTC
V gene: TRBV28; clone size: NA; J gene: TRBJ2-4; D gene: TRBD1; CDR3 protein: CASSEQGAAKNIQYF; CDR3 DNA: TGTGCCAGCAGTGAACAGGGGGCAGCCAAAAACATTCAGTACTTC
V gene: TRBV6-1; clone size: NA; J gene: TRBJ2-5; D gene: TRBD2; CDR3 protein: CASIITGGYRETQYF; CDR3 DNA: TGTGCCAGCATTATCACGGGGGGGTATAGGGAGACCCAGTACTTC